Presented here are 12 T cell receptor beta chains from one specimen sequenced in a study of post-analysis software for immune sequencing data. Study findings and constraints: Patients carried five TRBV segments more frequently than controls did, and TRBV5-6, TRBV5-1 and TRBV20-1 were among them.

Antigen specificity for these receptors is unknown. Carried by the TCR beta cDNA libraries were unique molecular identifiers. TCRdb independently ran MiXCR on the PCR reads; one entry per CDR3 protein. The table has a few hundred thousand distinct CDR3 sequences, approximately 37% seen once; the top ten hold approximately 7.6%. The sequencing input was blood. Receptor source: a girl aged 2-10 years with multiple sclerosis.

The chain combines TRBV2 with TRBJ1-2, with a possible D match to TRBD1 (6 bases). Germline V CDR1 and CDR2: SNHLY, FYNNEI. The CDR3 has 15 amino acids. Trimming removed 5 bases from V and 0 bases from J, with 13 bases in between. The CDR3: CASSTGKGANYGYTF. The CDR3 nucleotides read TGTGCCAGCAGTACAGGGAAGGGAGCTAACTATGGCTACACCTTC.

This sequence joins TRBV5-1 and TRBJ1-2, with 8 nucleotides matching TRBD1. The junction had 3 bases not matched to a gene; V was cut back by 0 bases and J by 2 bases. CDR3 size: 15 residues. The V gene's germline CDR1 is SGHRS and CDR2 YFSETQ. CDR3 region: CASSLETGANYGYTF. The CDR3 DNA reads TGCGCCAGCAGCTTGGAGACAGGGGCGAACTATGGCTACACCTTC.

The sample holds a few counts of this clonotype. This sequence joins TRBV6-5 and TRBJ2-7, with unresolved D. Germline-derived CDR1 and CDR2 are MNHEY and SVGAGI. The CDR3 is made up of 16 amino acids. V dropped 0 bases and J dropped 4 bases, with 16 bases sitting between them. The CDR3 DNA sequence: TGTGCCAGCAGTTACTCGACATCCCTCAACCGTTACGAGCAGTACTTC. Its translation is CASSYSTSLNRYEQYF.

This clonotype was seen a handful of times. The chain joins TRBV28 to TRBJ2-7; D remains ambiguous. CDR3 size: 12 residues. Germline V gene data show CDR1 as MDHEN and CDR2 as SYDVKM. Trimming took off 3 bases at V and 5 bases at J, with 8 bases between the two ends. CDR3 loop: CASSLLGNEQYF. The DNA for the CDR3 is TGTGCCAGCAGTTTGTTGGGGAACGAGCAGTACTTC.

The chain couples TRBV9 to TRBJ2-3; weak D call: TRBD2 (7 bases). Deletions cut 4 bases from V and 6 bases from J, with 21 bases between. The CDR3 sequence is 16 residues long. CDR1 is SGDLS and CDR2 is YYNGEE in the germline V gene. This CDR3 reads CASSPSIAAGADTQYF. The DNA of the CDR3 is TGTGCCAGCAGCCCTAGTATCGCGGCGGGGGCTGATACGCAGTATTTT.

This chain joins TRBV28 and TRBJ2-1, with no clear D. This CDR3 contains 15 residues. The ends were cut back, 6 bases at V and 4 bases at J, with 16 bases in the middle. Germline V lookup: CDR1 MDHEN, CDR2 SYDVKM. CDR3 DNA: TGTGCCAGCAGCCGGGTGGGGATAGGGTACAATGAGCAGTTCTTC. Encoded protein: CASSRVGIGYNEQFF.

The rearrangement links TRBV28 to TRBJ2-5; D is uncertain. The V end lost 6 bases, the J end lost 2 bases, and 10 bases lay between the germline ends. The CDR3 runs to 13 residues. Germline lookup yields CDR1 MDHEN and CDR2 SYDVKM. CDR3: CASSLTTQETQYF. The CDR3 DNA sequence: TGTGCCAGCAGCCTTACAACTCAAGAGACCCAGTACTTC.

The J gene is TRBJ2-7, the V gene TRBV20-1; 8 bases line up with TRBD2. Germline V lookup: CDR1 DFQATT, CDR2 SNEGSKA (reference sequence). The CDR3 loop spans 14 amino acids. Trimming cost V 0 bases and J 3 bases; bases outside gene matches: 4. The CDR3 sequence: CSARDLAGLYEQYF. Here the CDR3 DNA reads TGCAGTGCTAGAGATTTAGCGGGGCTCTACGAGCAGTACTTC.

This clonotype showed up just a few times. This chain joins TRBV7-2 and TRBJ1-5; TRBD1 matches at 8 bases. CDR1 and CDR2 (germline): SGHTA, FQGNSA. CDR3 length: 14 residues. V was pared by 5 bases and J by 7 bases, with 7 bases of the junction left unmatched. The CDR3 is CASSRTGGGQPQHF. The CDR3 DNA follows: TGTGCCAGCAGCCGCACAGGGGGTGGCCAGCCCCAGCATTTT.

The CDR3 loop is CSVVAGTGVREQYF. CDR3 DNA: TGCAGCGTCGTCGCCGGGACAGGGGTCCGCGAGCAGTACTTC. The chain links TRBV29-1 to TRBJ2-7, with 10 bases that match TRBD1. In germline, CDR1 is SQVTM, CDR2 ANQGSEA. This CDR3 region has 14 residues. Losses at the gene ends were 6 bases for V and 6 bases for J; bases not matched to a gene: 11.

This chain uses TRBV9 with TRBJ2-7; D is ambiguous. Trimming took 5 bases from V and 4 from J, leaving 16 bases between them. Per germline, CDR1 SGDLS and CDR2 YYNGEE. The CDR3 is 14 residues long. The CDR3 DNA follows: TGTGCCAGCAGTACTGAAGGCAGGTCATACGAGCAGTACTTC. Its protein is CASSTEGRSYEQYF.

The chain carries TRBV12-3 or TRBV12-4 and TRBJ1-1; possible D gene TRBD1, 5 bases. This CDR3 contains 12 residues. V was pared by 7 bases and J by 11 bases, with 17 bases between. CDR3 nucleotide sequence: TGTGCCAGCACCCTGGGACCGCAGGTGGCTTTCTTT. The encoded protein is CASTLGPQVAFF.